A selection of T cell receptor beta chains follows, all from one sample in a study of CD8+ T cells in alopecia areata. The data were produced by immunoSEQ multiplex PCR, yet TCRdb's version contains in-frame clones alone and is incomplete. The table has over 120,000 clones, 45% to 60% seen once. Sequenced here: CD4+ T cells sorted from blood, sampled at week 0. These receptors were collected from a human donor with alopecia areata. CDR3s include the opening cysteine and the closing phenylalanine or tryptophan. The D gene is left open where the match is weak. Size tells how often a clone was seen (once, few, many) or the class of an expanded clone, and some rows leave it out.

J,D,size,V,DNA,CDR3
TRBJ1-2,TRBD1,.,TRBV2,TGTGCCAGCAGCGGGACAGGGCGCTATGGCTACACCTTC,CASSGTGRYGYTF
TRBJ2-2,.,.,TRBV7-8,TGTGCCAGCAGCCGAGTTGAGGTCAGGGTCACCGGGGAGCTGTTTTTT,CASSRVEVRVTGELFF
TRBJ1-5,.,few,TRBV18,TGTGCCAGCTCACCCCCCGGGAGGAGTAATCAGCCCCAGCATTTT,CASSPPGRSNQPQHF
TRBJ2-7,TRBD2,.,TRBV29-1,TGCAGCGTTGGGGGACTAGCGGGAGCGATCTACGAGCAGTACTTC,CSVGGLAGAIYEQYF
TRBJ1-4,.,few,TRBV11-2,TGTGCCAGCAGCCCCCTCCGCCGAGGGGCGGGGGGAGAAAAACTGTTTTTT,CASSPLRRGAGGEKLFF
TRBJ2-2,.,.,TRBV27,TGTGCCAGCAGTCCAGTAGGGCCGTTCGCCGGGGAGCTGTTTTTT,CASSPVGPFAGELFF
TRBJ2-4,.,few,TRBV4-1,TGCGCCAGCAGCCAAGTAGCGGTAGCCAAAAACATTCAGTACTTC,CASSQVAVAKNIQYF
TRBJ1-5,.,.,TRBV7-8,TGTGCCAGCAGCTTAGGAGACAGTAATCAGCCCCAGCATTTT,CASSLGDSNQPQHF
TRBJ2-5,.,.,TRBV29-1,TGCAGCGTTGTCAGGTCCCAAGAGACCCAGTACTTC,CSVVRSQETQYF
TRBJ2-7,.,few,TRBV29-1,TGCAGCGTTGTACGGGGGGCCCCCTACGAGCAGTACTTC,CSVVRGAPYEQYF
TRBJ2-1,.,.,TRBV2,TGTGCCAGCAGTAATGAGGGCCCCCATAATGAGCAGTTCTTC,CASSNEGPHNEQFF